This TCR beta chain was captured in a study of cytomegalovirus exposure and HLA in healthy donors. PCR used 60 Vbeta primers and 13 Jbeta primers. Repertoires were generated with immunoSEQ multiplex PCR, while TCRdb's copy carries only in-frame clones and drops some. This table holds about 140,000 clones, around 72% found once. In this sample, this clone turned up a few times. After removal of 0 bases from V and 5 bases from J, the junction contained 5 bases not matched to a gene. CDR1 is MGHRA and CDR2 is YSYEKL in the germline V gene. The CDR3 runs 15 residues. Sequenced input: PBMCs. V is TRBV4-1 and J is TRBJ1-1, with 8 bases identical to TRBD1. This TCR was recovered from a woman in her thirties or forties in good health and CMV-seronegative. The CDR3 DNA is TGCGCCAGCAGCCAAGACTCAGGGGGCAATACTGAAGCTTTCTTT. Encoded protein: CASSQDSGGNTEAFF.